Reported below is one T cell receptor beta chain. The data were obtained in a study of blood T cell repertoires in COVID-19. About the research overall: PBMCs, B-cell-depleted T cells, or T cells provided the cDNA or gDNA that made up the material.

The CDR3 consists of 11 residues. V was clipped by 1 base and J by 13 bases, with 8 bases between them. The data were produced by immunoSEQ multiplex PCR, yet TCRdb's version contains in-frame clones alone and is incomplete. The sample has 90,000 to 150,000 clones; 79% are singletons. The chain employs TRBV12-3 or TRBV12-4 and TRBJ1-5; D gene ambiguous. The sequence came from a woman older than 75 with acute or convalescent COVID-19. Material: peripheral blood. DNA for the CDR3: TGTGCCAGCAGTTTAGGGCCGATTCAGCATTTT. This codes for CASSLGPIQHF.